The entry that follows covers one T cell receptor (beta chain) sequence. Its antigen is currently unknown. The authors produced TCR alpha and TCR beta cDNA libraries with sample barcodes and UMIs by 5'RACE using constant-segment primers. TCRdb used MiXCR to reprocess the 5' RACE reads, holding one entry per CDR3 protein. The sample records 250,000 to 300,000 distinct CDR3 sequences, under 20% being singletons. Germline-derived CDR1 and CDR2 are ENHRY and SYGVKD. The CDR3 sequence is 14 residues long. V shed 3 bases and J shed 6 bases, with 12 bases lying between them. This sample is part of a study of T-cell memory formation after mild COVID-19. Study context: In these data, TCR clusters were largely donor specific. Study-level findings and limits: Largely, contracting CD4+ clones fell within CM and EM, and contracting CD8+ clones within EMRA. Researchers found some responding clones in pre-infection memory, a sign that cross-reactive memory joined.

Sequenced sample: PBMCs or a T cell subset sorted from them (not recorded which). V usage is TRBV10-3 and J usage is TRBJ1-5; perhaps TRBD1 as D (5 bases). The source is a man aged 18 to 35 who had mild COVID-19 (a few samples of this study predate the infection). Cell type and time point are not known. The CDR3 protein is CAISDGTGAQPQHF. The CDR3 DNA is TGTGCCATCAGTGATGGGACCGGGGCTCAGCCCCAGCATTTT.